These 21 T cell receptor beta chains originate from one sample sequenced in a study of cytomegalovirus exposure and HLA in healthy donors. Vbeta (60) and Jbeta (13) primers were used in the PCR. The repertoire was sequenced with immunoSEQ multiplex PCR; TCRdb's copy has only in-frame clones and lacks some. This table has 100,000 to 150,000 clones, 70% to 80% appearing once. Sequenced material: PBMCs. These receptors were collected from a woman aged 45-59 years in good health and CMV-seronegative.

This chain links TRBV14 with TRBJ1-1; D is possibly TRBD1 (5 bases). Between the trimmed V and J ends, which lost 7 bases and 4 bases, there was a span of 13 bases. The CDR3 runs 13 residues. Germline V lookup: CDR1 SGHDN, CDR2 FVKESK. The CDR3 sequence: CASKGFQGTEAFF. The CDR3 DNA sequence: TGTGCCAGCAAGGGGTTTCAGGGCACTGAAGCTTTCTTT.

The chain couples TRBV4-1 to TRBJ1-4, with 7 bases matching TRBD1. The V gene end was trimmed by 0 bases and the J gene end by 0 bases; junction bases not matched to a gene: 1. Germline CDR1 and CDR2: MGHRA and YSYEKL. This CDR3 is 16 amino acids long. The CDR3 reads CASSQEQGATNEKLFF. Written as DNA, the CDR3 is TGCGCCAGCAGCCAAGAGCAGGGGGCAACTAATGAAAAACTGTTTTTT.

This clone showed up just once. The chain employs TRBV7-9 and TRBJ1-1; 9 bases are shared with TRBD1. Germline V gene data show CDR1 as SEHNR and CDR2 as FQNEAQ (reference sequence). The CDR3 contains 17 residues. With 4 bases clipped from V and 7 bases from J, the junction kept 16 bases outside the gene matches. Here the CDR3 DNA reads TGTGCCAGCAGCTCTGTCCCGGGACAGGGCGGTTATGGTGAAGCTTTCTTT. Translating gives CASSSVPGQGGYGEAFF.

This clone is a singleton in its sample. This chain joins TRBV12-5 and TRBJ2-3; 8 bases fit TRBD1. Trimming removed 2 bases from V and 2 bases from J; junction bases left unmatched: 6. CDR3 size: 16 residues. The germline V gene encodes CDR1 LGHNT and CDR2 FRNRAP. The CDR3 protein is CASGLLGQGLTDTQYF. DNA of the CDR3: TGTGCTAGTGGTTTGCTTGGACAGGGCCTCACAGATACGCAGTATTTT.

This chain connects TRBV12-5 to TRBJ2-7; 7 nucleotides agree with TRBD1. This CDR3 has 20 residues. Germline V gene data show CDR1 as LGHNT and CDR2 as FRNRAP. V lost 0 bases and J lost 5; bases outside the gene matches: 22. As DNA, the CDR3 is TGTGCTAGTGGTTTGGTAATGGTCGAATGGTCGTGGGACAGACTAAACGAGCAGTACTTC. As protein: CASGLVMVEWSWDRLNEQYF. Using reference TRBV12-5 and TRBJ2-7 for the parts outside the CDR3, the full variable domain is DARVTQTPRHKVTEMGQEVTMRCQPILGHNTVFWYRQTMMQGLELLAYFRNRAPLDDSGMPKDRFSAEMPDATLATLKIQPSEPRDSAVYFCASGLVMVEWSWDRLNEQYFGPGTRLTVT.

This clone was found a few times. CDR3: CASSWSAGGSTDTQYF. The CDR3 DNA follows: TGTGCCAGTAGTTGGTCGGCGGGAGGGAGCACAGATACGCAGTATTTT. The genes are TRBV19 and TRBJ2-3, with 9 bases aligning to TRBD2. This CDR3 is built from 16 residues. Trimming removed 5 bases from V and 0 bases from J; junction bases left unmatched: 6. CDR1 is LNHDA and CDR2 is SQIVND in the germline V gene (reference sequence).

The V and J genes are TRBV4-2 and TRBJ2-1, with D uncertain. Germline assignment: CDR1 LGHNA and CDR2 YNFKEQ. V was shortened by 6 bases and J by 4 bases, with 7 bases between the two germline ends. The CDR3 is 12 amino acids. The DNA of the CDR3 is TGTGCCAGCAGTCCCACTTACAATGAGCAGTTCTTC. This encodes CASSPTYNEQFF.

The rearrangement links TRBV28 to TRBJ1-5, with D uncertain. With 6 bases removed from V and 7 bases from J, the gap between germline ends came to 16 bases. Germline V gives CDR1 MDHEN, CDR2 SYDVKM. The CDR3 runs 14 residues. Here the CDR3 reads CASSLTGWRQPQHF. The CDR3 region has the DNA TGTGCCAGCAGCTTGACCGGGTGGCGGCAGCCCCAGCATTTT. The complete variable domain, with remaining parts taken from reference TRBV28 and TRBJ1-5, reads DVKVTQSSRYLVKRTGEKVFLECVQDMDHENMFWYRQDPGLGLRLIYFSYDVKMKEKGDIPEGYSVSREKKERFSLILESASTNQTSMYLCASSLTGWRQPQHFGDGTRLSIL.

The CDR3 loop reads CASSPGTSGRSGYEQYF. DNA of the CDR3: TGCGCCAGCAGCCCTGGGACTAGCGGGAGGTCCGGCTACGAGCAGTACTTC. The chain has TRBV4-3 and TRBJ2-5, with 15 bases that match TRBD2. The J call is uncertain, as TRBJ2-7 better fits the DNA end. CDR1 and CDR2 from the germline V gene are LGHNA and YSLEER. There are 17 residues in the CDR3.

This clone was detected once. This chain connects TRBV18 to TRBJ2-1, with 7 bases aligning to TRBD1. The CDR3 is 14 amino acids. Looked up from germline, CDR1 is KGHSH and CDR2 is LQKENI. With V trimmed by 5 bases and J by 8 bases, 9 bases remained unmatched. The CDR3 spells CASSSIPTGDEQFF. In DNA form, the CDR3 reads TGTGCCAGCTCATCAATTCCTACAGGGGATGAGCAGTTCTTC.

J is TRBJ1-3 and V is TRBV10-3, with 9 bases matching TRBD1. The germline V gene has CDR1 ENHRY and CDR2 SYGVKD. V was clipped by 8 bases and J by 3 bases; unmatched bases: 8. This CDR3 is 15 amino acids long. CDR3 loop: CAIRTGGDGGNTIYF. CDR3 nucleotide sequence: TGTGCCATCCGCACAGGGGGCGACGGTGGAAACACCATATATTTT.

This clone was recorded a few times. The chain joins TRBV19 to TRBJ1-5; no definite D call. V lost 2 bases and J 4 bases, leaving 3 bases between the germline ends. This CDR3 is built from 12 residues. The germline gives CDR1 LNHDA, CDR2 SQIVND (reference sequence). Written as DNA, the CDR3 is TGTGCCAGTAGTATATTAAATCAGCCCCAGCATTTT. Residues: CASSILNQPQHF.

In nucleotides, the CDR3 is TGTGCCACCAGCAGAGCCGGACAGGGTGTACGGGAGCAGTACTTC. Translation: CATSRAGQGVREQYF. The J gene is TRBJ2-7, the V gene TRBV15, with TRBD1 identical over 8 bases. V lost 1 base, J lost 7 bases, and 9 bases stayed unmatched. This CDR3 is 15 amino acids long. Per germline, CDR1 LNHNV and CDR2 YYDKDF (reference sequence).

CDR3 sequence (DNA): TGTGCCAGCAGCTTGCCGATAGGGACAGGGGTGGATCAGTACTTC. Translating it yields CASSLPIGTGVDQYF. The chain combines TRBV7-9 with TRBJ2-7; 10 nucleotides agree with TRBD1. Per germline, CDR1 SEHNR and CDR2 FQNEAQ (reference sequence). V shed 3 bases and J 10 bases; nucleotides not matched to a gene: 12. The CDR3 has 15 amino acids.

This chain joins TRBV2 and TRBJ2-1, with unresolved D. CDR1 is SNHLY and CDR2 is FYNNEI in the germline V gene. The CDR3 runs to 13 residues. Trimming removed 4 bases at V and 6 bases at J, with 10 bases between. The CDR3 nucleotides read TGTGCCAGCAGTGTTTTGGCCTCCAATGAGCAGTTCTTC. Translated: CASSVLASNEQFF.

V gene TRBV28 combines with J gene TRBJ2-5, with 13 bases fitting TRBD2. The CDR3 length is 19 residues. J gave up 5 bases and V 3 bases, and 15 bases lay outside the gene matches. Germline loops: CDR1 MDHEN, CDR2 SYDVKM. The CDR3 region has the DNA TGTGCCAGCAGTTTCCCAAGACAACTAGCGGGAGGGCCGCGGGAGACCCAGTACTTC. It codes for CASSFPRQLAGGPRETQYF.

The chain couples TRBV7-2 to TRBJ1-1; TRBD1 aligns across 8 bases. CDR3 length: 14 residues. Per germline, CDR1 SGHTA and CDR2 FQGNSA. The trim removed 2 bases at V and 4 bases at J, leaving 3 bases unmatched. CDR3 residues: CASSLQGASTEAFF. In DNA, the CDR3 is TGTGCCAGCAGCTTACAGGGGGCGAGCACTGAAGCTTTCTTT.

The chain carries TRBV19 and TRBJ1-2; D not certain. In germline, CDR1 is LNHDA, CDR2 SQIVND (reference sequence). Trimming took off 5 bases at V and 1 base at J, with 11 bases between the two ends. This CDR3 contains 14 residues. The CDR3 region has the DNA TGTGCCAGTAGTTTGGGAGGGAGTAACTATGGCTACACCTTC. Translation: CASSLGGSNYGYTF. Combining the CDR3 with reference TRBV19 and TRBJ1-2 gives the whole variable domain DGGITQSPKYLFRKEGQNVTLSCEQNLNHDAMYWYRQDPGQGLRLIYYSQIVNDFQKGDIAEGYSVSREKKESFPLTVTSAQKNPTAFYLCASSLGGSNYGYTFGSGTRLTVV.

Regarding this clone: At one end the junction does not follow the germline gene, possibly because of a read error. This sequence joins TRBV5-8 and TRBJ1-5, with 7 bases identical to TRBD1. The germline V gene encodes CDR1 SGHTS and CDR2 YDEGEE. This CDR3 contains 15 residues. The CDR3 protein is CASSFPDRVNQPQNF. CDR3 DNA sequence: TGTGCCAGCAGCTTTCCCGACAGGGTTAATCAGCCCCAGAATTTT.

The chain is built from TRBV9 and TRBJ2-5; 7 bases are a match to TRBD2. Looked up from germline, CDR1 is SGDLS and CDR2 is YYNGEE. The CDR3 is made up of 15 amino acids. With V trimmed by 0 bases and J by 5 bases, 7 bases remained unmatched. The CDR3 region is CASSVAMAGDETQYF. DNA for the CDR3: TGTGCCAGCAGCGTAGCTATGGCGGGAGACGAGACCCAGTACTTC.

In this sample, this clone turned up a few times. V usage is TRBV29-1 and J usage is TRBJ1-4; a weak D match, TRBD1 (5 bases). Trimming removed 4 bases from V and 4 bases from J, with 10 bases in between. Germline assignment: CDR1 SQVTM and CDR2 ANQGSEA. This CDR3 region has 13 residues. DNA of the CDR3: TGCAGCGTTGGAGACAGACTTAATGAAAAACTGTTTTTT. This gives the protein CSVGDRLNEKLFF.